What follows is one T cell receptor (beta chain) and its context. Its antigen remains unidentified. Per donor there was one draw, yielding a blood sample of about 2.4 ml. Whole-blood total RNA was extracted without T cell sorting. The quantity of total RNA per TCR library was 3500 ng. TCRdb reanalyzed the 5' RACE reads, giving one entry per CDR3 protein sequence and no DNA. The sample totals about 350,000 distinct CDR3 sequences. The germline V gene encodes CDR1 SGHDN and CDR2 FVKESK. This CDR3 spans 16 amino acids. This sample is drawn from a study of monozygotic twins with inflammatory bowel disease. The study, taken as a whole, reports: Repertoire similarity did not separate concordant from discordant twins, possibly from limited power.

This TCR was recovered from a human donor with ulcerative colitis or Crohn's disease, or a healthy co-twin of an affected twin (not recorded which). The V and J genes are TRBV14 and TRBJ2-7; checking the TCRdb D call of TRBD1 is not possible without DNA. Sequenced material: blood. The CDR3 loop is CASSQVARDSSYEQYF.